The rows below give T cell receptor beta chains drawn from one sample of a study of OX40 agonist ivuxolimab in advanced cancers. This table comes from immunoSEQ multiplex PCR, and its TCRdb copy is limited to in-frame clones, with some not included. This table holds around 80,000 clones, about 87% found once. Specimen: CD4+ or CD8+ T cells sorted from blood, collected in a trial of the OX40 agonist ivuxolimab. Source of these receptors: an adult with an advanced solid tumor such as melanoma, head and neck, liver or kidney cancer. The CDR3 runs from the conserved cysteine through the conserved F or W. Each record gives: CDR3 protein, CDR3 DNA, D gene, V gene, J gene, clone size. D genes are given only for firm matches. Only part of the rows carry a size: once, few, many, or a class if the clone is expanded.

CDR3 protein: CASRSTSGGAEAEQYF; CDR3 DNA: TGTGCCAGCAGGTCCACTAGCGGGGGGGCGGAAGCCGAGCAGTACTTC; D gene: TRBD2; V gene: TRBV28; J gene: TRBJ2-7; clone size: .
CDR3 protein: CASRSAHTEAFF; CDR3 DNA: TGTGCCAGTAGGTCGGCGCACACTGAAGCTTTCTTT; D gene: .; V gene: TRBV19; J gene: TRBJ1-1; clone size: .
CDR3 protein: CASSQSNRDWNEQFF; CDR3 DNA: TGCGCCAGCAGCCAATCTAACAGGGACTGGAATGAGCAGTTCTTC; D gene: .; V gene: TRBV4-3; J gene: TRBJ2-1; clone size: .
CDR3 protein: CASSQDMGTTPYEQYF; CDR3 DNA: TGTGCCAGCAGCCAAGATATGGGGACTACACCTTACGAGCAGTACTTC; D gene: TRBD2; V gene: TRBV4-2; J gene: TRBJ2-7; clone size: .
CDR3 protein: CASSPRRQGVGETQYF; CDR3 DNA: TGTGCCAGCAGCCCGCGGAGGCAGGGGGTGGGAGAGACCCAGTACTTC; D gene: TRBD1; V gene: TRBV7-3; J gene: TRBJ2-5; clone size: .
CDR3 protein: CASSVLAGGPLNYNEQFF; CDR3 DNA: TGTGCCAGCAGCGTACTTGCGGGGGGCCCTCTTAATTACAATGAGCAGTTCTTC; D gene: TRBD2; V gene: TRBV9; J gene: TRBJ2-1; clone size: once
CDR3 protein: CASGPAGAPSTGELFF; CDR3 DNA: TGTGCCAGCGGCCCAGCGGGGGCTCCGAGCACCGGGGAGCTGTTTTTT; D gene: TRBD2; V gene: TRBV7-3; J gene: TRBJ2-2; clone size: .
CDR3 protein: CASSVDRSEETQYF; CDR3 DNA: TGTGCCAGCAGCGTAGATCGGTCGGAGGAGACCCAGTACTTC; D gene: .; V gene: TRBV9; J gene: TRBJ2-5; clone size: .
CDR3 protein: CASSLFPRGGETQYF; CDR3 DNA: TGTGCCAGCAGTCTATTCCCTCGGGGGGGCGAGACCCAGTACTTC; D gene: TRBD2; V gene: TRBV28; J gene: TRBJ2-5; clone size: .
CDR3 protein: CASSPVIPGPGTDTQYF; CDR3 DNA: TGCGCCAGCAGCCCCGTAATCCCGGGACCGGGCACAGATACGCAGTATTTT; D gene: .; V gene: TRBV5-1; J gene: TRBJ2-3; clone size: .
CDR3 protein: CASSVKGQGSFAGELFF; CDR3 DNA: TGTGCCAGCAGCGTAAAGGGACAGGGGAGTTTCGCCGGGGAGCTGTTTTTT; D gene: TRBD1; V gene: TRBV7-3; J gene: TRBJ2-2; clone size: .
CDR3 protein: CASSPASGGADEQFF; CDR3 DNA: TGTGCCAGCAGCCCGGCTAGCGGGGGGGCCGATGAGCAGTTCTTC; D gene: TRBD2; V gene: TRBV11-2; J gene: TRBJ2-1; clone size: .
CDR3 protein: CASSLGPGGVPNTEAFF; CDR3 DNA: TGTGCCAGCAGCTTGGGCCCAGGCGGGGTCCCGAACACTGAAGCTTTCTTT; D gene: .; V gene: TRBV5-8; J gene: TRBJ1-1; clone size: .
CDR3 protein: CASGFSGNTEAFF; CDR3 DNA: TGCGCCAGCGGCTTTTCGGGGAACACTGAAGCTTTCTTT; D gene: .; V gene: TRBV5-1; J gene: TRBJ1-1; clone size: .
CDR3 protein: CASSPRQGAGDTQYF; CDR3 DNA: TGTGCCAGCAGCCCTAGACAGGGGGCGGGTGATACGCAGTATTTT; D gene: TRBD1; V gene: TRBV11-3; J gene: TRBJ2-3; clone size: .
CDR3 protein: CASSYSAPSNQPQHF; CDR3 DNA: TGTGCCAGCAGTTACTCTGCCCCAAGCAATCAGCCCCAGCATTTT; D gene: .; V gene: TRBV6-6; J gene: TRBJ1-5; clone size: .
CDR3 protein: CASSLGAGAGNTIYF; CDR3 DNA: TGCGCCAGCAGCTTGGGAGCAGGGGCAGGAAACACCATATATTTT; D gene: .; V gene: TRBV5-1; J gene: TRBJ1-3; clone size: .
CDR3 protein: CASSHITGVRRAGDEQYF; CDR3 DNA: TGCGCCAGCAGCCATATAACAGGGGTCCGAAGGGCGGGCGACGAGCAGTACTTC; D gene: TRBD1; V gene: TRBV10-2; J gene: TRBJ2-7; clone size: .
CDR3 protein: CASSNQARALYGYTF; CDR3 DNA: TGTGCCAGCAGCAACCAGGCCAGGGCCCTCTATGGCTACACCTTC; D gene: .; V gene: TRBV21-1; J gene: TRBJ1-2; clone size: few
CDR3 protein: CASSPLGSSDSGNTIYF; CDR3 DNA: TGTGCCAGCAGCCCCCTGGGCAGTTCTGACTCTGGAAACACCATATATTTT; D gene: .; V gene: TRBV7-9; J gene: TRBJ1-3; clone size: .
CDR3 protein: CASSQGTGGLWEKLFF; CDR3 DNA: TGCGCCAGCAGCCAAGGGACAGGGGGCCTGTGGGAAAAACTGTTTTTT; D gene: TRBD1; V gene: TRBV4-3; J gene: TRBJ1-4; clone size: .
CDR3 protein: CASSRQGNQPQHF; CDR3 DNA: TGTGCCAGCAGCAGACAGGGGAATCAGCCCCAGCATTTT; D gene: TRBD1; V gene: TRBV2; J gene: TRBJ1-5; clone size: .
CDR3 protein: CASSRDRETQYF; CDR3 DNA: TGTGCCAGCAGCAGGGACCGGGAGACCCAGTACTTC; D gene: .; V gene: TRBV7-2; J gene: TRBJ2-5; clone size: .
CDR3 protein: CASSRQGADGGKLFF; CDR3 DNA: TGCGCCAGCAGCCGCCAGGGGGCTGACGGGGGAAAACTGTTTTTT; D gene: TRBD1; V gene: TRBV4-3; J gene: TRBJ1-4; clone size: .
CDR3 protein: CASSMLQTGELFF; CDR3 DNA: TGTGCCAGTAGTATGTTACAGACCGGGGAGCTGTTTTTT; D gene: .; V gene: TRBV19; J gene: TRBJ2-2; clone size: .
CDR3 protein: CACSVHSGNTIYF; CDR3 DNA: TGTGCCTGTTCTGTCCACTCTGGAAACACCATATATTTT; D gene: .; V gene: TRBV19; J gene: TRBJ1-3; clone size: .
CDR3 protein: CACRRQGMGVLHF; CDR3 DNA: TGTGCCTGTAGGCGGCAGGGGATGGGGGTCCTCCACTTT; D gene: .; V gene: TRBV27; J gene: TRBJ1-6; clone size: .
CDR3 protein: CASSYRGPDGYTF; CDR3 DNA: TGTGCCAGCAGCTACAGGGGGCCGGATGGCTACACCTTC; D gene: TRBD1; V gene: TRBV7-8; J gene: TRBJ1-2; clone size: few
CDR3 protein: CASSPQDPSNQPQHF; CDR3 DNA: TGCGCCAGCAGCCCCCAGGACCCTAGCAATCAGCCCCAGCATTTT; D gene: .; V gene: TRBV5-1; J gene: TRBJ1-5; clone size: .
CDR3 protein: CASSWGIPTNEQYF; CDR3 DNA: TGTGCCAGCAGCTGGGGGATCCCAACTAACGAGCAGTACTTC; D gene: .; V gene: TRBV5-6; J gene: TRBJ2-7; clone size: .
CDR3 protein: CASTPQGQGVKLFF; CDR3 DNA: TGTGCCAGCACCCCACAGGGACAGGGCGTAAAACTGTTTTTT; D gene: TRBD1; V gene: TRBV6-1; J gene: TRBJ1-4; clone size: .
CDR3 protein: CASSLGLGAKNIQYF; CDR3 DNA: TGTGCCAGCAGCTTAGGTTTAGGAGCCAAAAACATTCAGTACTTC; D gene: .; V gene: TRBV7-2; J gene: TRBJ2-4; clone size: .
CDR3 protein: CAISESSAHLAKNIQYF; CDR3 DNA: TGTGCCATCAGTGAGTCAAGTGCACACTTAGCCAAAAACATTCAGTACTTC; D gene: .; V gene: TRBV10-3; J gene: TRBJ2-4; clone size: .
CDR3 protein: CASSEGRRTGTTEAFF; CDR3 DNA: TGTGCCAGTAGTGAAGGCCGGAGGACAGGGACCACTGAAGCTTTCTTT; D gene: TRBD1; V gene: TRBV19; J gene: TRBJ1-1; clone size: .
CDR3 protein: CASSPTQWTEAFF; CDR3 DNA: TGTGCCAGCAGTCCCACCCAGTGGACTGAAGCTTTCTTT; D gene: .; V gene: TRBV14; J gene: TRBJ1-1; clone size: few
CDR3 protein: CASSRQGANTEAFF; CDR3 DNA: TGTGCCAGCAGTAGACAGGGTGCGAACACTGAAGCTTTCTTT; D gene: TRBD1; V gene: TRBV7-9; J gene: TRBJ1-1; clone size: .
CDR3 protein: CAWSTDSGGETQYF; CDR3 DNA: TGTGCCTGGAGTACCGATTCAGGGGGAGAGACCCAGTACTTC; D gene: TRBD1; V gene: TRBV30; J gene: TRBJ2-5; clone size: .
CDR3 protein: CASSRSRVIKLSEQYF; CDR3 DNA: TGCGCCAGCAGCCGGAGCAGGGTAATAAAGTTGAGCGAGCAGTACTTC; D gene: .; V gene: TRBV4-1; J gene: TRBJ2-7; clone size: .
CDR3 protein: CASSPIWDTEAFF; CDR3 DNA: TGTGCCAGCAGTCCAATTTGGGACACTGAAGCTTTCTTT; D gene: .; V gene: TRBV27; J gene: TRBJ1-1; clone size: .
CDR3 protein: CASSSGTGGDSPLHF; CDR3 DNA: TGTGCCAGCAGCTCCGGGACAGGGGGGGATTCACCCCTCCACTTT; D gene: TRBD1; V gene: TRBV7-6; J gene: TRBJ1-6; clone size: .
CDR3 protein: CASSYSQGFYGYTF; CDR3 DNA: TGTGCCAGCAGTTACTCCCAGGGCTTTTATGGCTACACCTTC; D gene: .; V gene: TRBV6-5; J gene: TRBJ1-2; clone size: .
CDR3 protein: CSVDAGAPDTQYF; CDR3 DNA: TGCAGCGTTGACGCGGGGGCCCCAGATACGCAGTATTTT; D gene: .; V gene: TRBV29-1; J gene: TRBJ2-3; clone size: once
CDR3 protein: CASSYGDSYGYTF; CDR3 DNA: TGTGCCAGCAGTTACGGGGACAGCTATGGCTACACCTTC; D gene: TRBD1; V gene: TRBV6-5; J gene: TRBJ1-2; clone size: .
CDR3 protein: CASSLGGPGTEAFF; CDR3 DNA: TGTGCCAGCAGTTTGGGGGGGCCAGGCACTGAAGCTTTCTTT; D gene: .; V gene: TRBV27; J gene: TRBJ1-1; clone size: .
CDR3 protein: CASSNGDRSQPQHF; CDR3 DNA: TGTGCCAGCAGCAACGGGGACCGGAGTCAGCCCCAGCATTTT; D gene: .; V gene: TRBV7-8; J gene: TRBJ1-5; clone size: few
CDR3 protein: CSGAQGPTDGYEQYF; CDR3 DNA: TGCAGCGGGGCCCAGGGACCGACGGATGGTTACGAGCAGTACTTC; D gene: .; V gene: TRBV29-1; J gene: TRBJ2-7; clone size: .
CDR3 protein: CASSLTPTYNEQFF; CDR3 DNA: TGTGCCAGCAGCTTGACCCCGACATACAATGAGCAGTTCTTC; D gene: .; V gene: TRBV7-3; J gene: TRBJ2-1; clone size: .
CDR3 protein: CASSGLDLGETQYF; CDR3 DNA: TGTGCCAGCTCCGGGCTCGACCTGGGAGAGACCCAGTACTTC; D gene: .; V gene: TRBV6-6; J gene: TRBJ2-5; clone size: .
CDR3 protein: CAWSVGGAYGYTF; CDR3 DNA: TGTGCCTGGAGTGTAGGGGGGGCGTATGGCTACACCTTC; D gene: .; V gene: TRBV30; J gene: TRBJ1-2; clone size: .
CDR3 protein: CASSSTPGALVHF; CDR3 DNA: TGTGCCAGCAGTTCTACTCCGGGCGCCCTGGTCCACTTT; D gene: .; V gene: TRBV16; J gene: TRBJ1-6; clone size: .
CDR3 protein: CATSRAGTGVLDGYTF; CDR3 DNA: TGTGCCACCAGCAGAGCCGGGACAGGGGTATTAGATGGCTACACCTTC; D gene: TRBD1; V gene: TRBV15; J gene: TRBJ1-2; clone size: once
CDR3 protein: CASSFQGLAEAFF; CDR3 DNA: TGTGCCAGCAGTTTTCAGGGGTTAGCTGAAGCTTTCTTT; D gene: .; V gene: TRBV27; J gene: TRBJ1-1; clone size: .
CDR3 protein: CASSYRAGQNYEQYF; CDR3 DNA: TGTGCCAGCAGTTACAGGGCCGGACAGAACTACGAGCAGTACTTC; D gene: .; V gene: TRBV6-6; J gene: TRBJ2-7; clone size: .
CDR3 protein: CASSLRDTLYGYTF; CDR3 DNA: TGTGCCAGCAGCTTAAGGGACACCCTCTATGGCTACACCTTC; D gene: .; V gene: TRBV7-2; J gene: TRBJ1-2; clone size: .
CDR3 protein: CASSLDPHRTDTQYF; CDR3 DNA: TGTGCCAGCAGCTTAGATCCGCACAGGACAGATACGCAGTATTTT; D gene: .; V gene: TRBV11-2; J gene: TRBJ2-3; clone size: .
CDR3 protein: CASSLDLAGSGYSPLHF; CDR3 DNA: TGTGCCAGCAGCTTAGATTTAGCGGGGTCTGGGTATTCACCCCTCCACTTT; D gene: .; V gene: TRBV11-2; J gene: TRBJ1-6; clone size: .